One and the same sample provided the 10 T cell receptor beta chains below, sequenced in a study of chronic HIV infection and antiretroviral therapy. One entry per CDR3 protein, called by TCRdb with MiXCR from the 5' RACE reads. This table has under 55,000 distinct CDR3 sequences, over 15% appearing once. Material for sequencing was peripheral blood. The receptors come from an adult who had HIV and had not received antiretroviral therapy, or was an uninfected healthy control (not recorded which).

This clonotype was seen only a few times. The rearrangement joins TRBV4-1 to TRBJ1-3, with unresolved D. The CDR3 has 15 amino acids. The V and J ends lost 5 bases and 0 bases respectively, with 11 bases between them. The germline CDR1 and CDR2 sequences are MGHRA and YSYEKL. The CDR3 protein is CASSRPGDSGNTIYF. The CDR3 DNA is TGCGCCAGCAGCAGGCCGGGCGACTCTGGAAACACCATATATTTT.

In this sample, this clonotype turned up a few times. The CDR3 region has the DNA TGTGCCAGCAGTTTATTGGTCTCTGGGGCCAACGTCCTGACTTTC. The encoded protein is CASSLLVSGANVLTF. The chain is built from TRBV28 and TRBJ2-6; no definite D call. Germline assignment: CDR1 MDHEN and CDR2 SYDVKM. V gave up 1 base and J gave up 0 bases, with 4 bases separating them. The CDR3 has 15 amino acids.

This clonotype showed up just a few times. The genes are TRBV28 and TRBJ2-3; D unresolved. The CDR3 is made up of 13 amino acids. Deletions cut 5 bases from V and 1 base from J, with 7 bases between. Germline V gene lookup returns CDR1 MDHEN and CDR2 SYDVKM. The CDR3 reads CASSPFGTDTQYF. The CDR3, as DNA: TGTGCCAGCAGTCCTTTCGGCACAGATACGCAGTATTTT. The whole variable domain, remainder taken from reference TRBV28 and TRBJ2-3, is DVKVTQSSRYLVKRTGEKVFLECVQDMDHENMFWYRQDPGLGLRLIYFSYDVKMKEKGDIPEGYSVSREKKERFSLILESASTNQTSMYLCASSPFGTDTQYFGPGTRLTVL.

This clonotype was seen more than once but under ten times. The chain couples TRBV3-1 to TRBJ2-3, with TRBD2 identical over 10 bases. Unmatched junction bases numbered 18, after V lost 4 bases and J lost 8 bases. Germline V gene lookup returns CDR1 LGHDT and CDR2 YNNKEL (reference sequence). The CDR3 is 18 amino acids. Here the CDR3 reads CASSRTYSGRSSHRTQYF. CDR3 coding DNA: TGTGCCAGCAGCCGGACCTATAGCGGGAGGTCCTCTCACCGTACGCAGTATTTT.

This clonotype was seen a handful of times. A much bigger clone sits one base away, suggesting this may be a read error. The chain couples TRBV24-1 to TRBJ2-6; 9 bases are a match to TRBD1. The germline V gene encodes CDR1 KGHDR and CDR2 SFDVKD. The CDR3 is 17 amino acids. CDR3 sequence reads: CVTSEGQGTPGANVLTF. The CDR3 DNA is TGTGTCACCAGTGAGGGACAGGGAACGCCTGGGGCCAACGTCCTGACTTTC.

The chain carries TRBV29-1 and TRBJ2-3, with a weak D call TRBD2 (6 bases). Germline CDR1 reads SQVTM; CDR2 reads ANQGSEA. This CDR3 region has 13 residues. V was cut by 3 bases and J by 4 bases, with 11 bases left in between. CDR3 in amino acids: CSVEETSSDTQYF. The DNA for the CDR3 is TGCAGCGTTGAGGAGACTAGTTCAGATACGCAGTATTTT.

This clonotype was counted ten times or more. The chain's CDR3 is CSAVPGQGAQVTQYF. DNA for the CDR3: TGCAGCGCCGTCCCGGGGCAGGGGGCGCAGGTTACGCAGTATTTT. The chain recombines TRBV29-1 with TRBJ2-3; 8 nucleotides line up with TRBD1. The CDR3 is 15 residues long. Germline CDR1 and CDR2: SQVTM and ANQGSEA. Trimming took 7 bases from V and 8 from J; bases not matched to a gene: 17.

The CDR3 region is CASRATGANEKLFF. The CDR3 DNA reads as TGCGCCAGCAGGGCGACAGGGGCTAATGAAAAACTGTTTTTT. V gene TRBV4-1 combines with J gene TRBJ1-4; 8 bases match TRBD1. CDR1 and CDR2 (germline): MGHRA, YSYEKL. This CDR3 is 14 amino acids long. V lost 6 bases to trimming and J lost 3 bases; unmatched junction nucleotides: 3.

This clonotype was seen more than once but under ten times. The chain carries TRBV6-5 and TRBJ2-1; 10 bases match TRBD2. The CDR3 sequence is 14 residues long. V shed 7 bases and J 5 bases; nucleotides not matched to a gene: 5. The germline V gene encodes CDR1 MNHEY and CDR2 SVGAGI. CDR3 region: CASNRLAGHNEQFF. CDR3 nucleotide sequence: TGTGCCAGCAATAGACTAGCGGGCCACAATGAGCAGTTCTTC.

The CDR3 region has the DNA TGTGCCAGCAGCGCTCTAGAAACAGGGGCCACTGAAGCTTTCTTT. The encoded protein is CASSALETGATEAFF. This rearrangement joins TRBV6-5 to TRBJ1-1; TRBD1 agrees at 7 bases. Germline-derived CDR1 and CDR2 are MNHEY and SVGAGI. Germline trimming cut 6 bases from V and 4 bases from J; bases unmatched to any gene: 11. This CDR3 is 15 amino acids long.